The 4 T cell receptor beta chains below all came from one sample that was sequenced in a study of shared clonotypes between healthy human individuals (dated by TCRdb to the early 2020s). The library was produced with the immunoSEQ multiplex PCR assay. TCRdb re-hosts the immuneACCESS table, in-frame sequences only. Its copies lack some clones; in the studies checked, an unresolved V gene accounts for under half of them, and the cause for the rest is not known. This sample is represented by about a million clones; around 76% of them were singletons. The biggest ten clones account for 1.4% of the sample. Sequencing used memory CD4+ T cells sorted from blood. The cell subset or site label corresponds to: CD45RA-negative fraction. The receptors were sampled from a man younger than 35 in good health.

The rearrangement joins TRBV5-4 to TRBJ2-3; D is perhaps TRBD2 (5 bases). CDR1 and CDR2 from the germline V gene are SGHNT and YYREEE (reference sequence). The CDR3 has 17 residues. V was clipped by 0 bases and J by 4 bases, with 18 bases between them. CDR3 sequence: CASSLGTAGLTADTQYF. DNA for the CDR3: TGTGCCAGCAGCTTGGGGACGGCGGGTCTCACCGCAGATACGCAGTATTTT.

CDR3 in DNA: TGTGCCAGCTCACCGAGACAGGGTTGGGACACTGAAGCTTTCTTT. This encodes CASSPRQGWDTEAFF. This sequence joins TRBV18 and TRBJ1-1; 7 bases are shared with TRBD1. J lost 3 bases, V lost 3 bases, and 7 bases had no gene match. The CDR3 is 15 amino acids. Germline CDR1 KGHSH, CDR2 LQKENI.

This clone was seen a handful of times. The gene calls are TRBV27 and TRBJ1-5, with D tentatively TRBD1 (6 bases). Germline V gives CDR1 MNHEY, CDR2 SMNVEV (reference sequence). Trimming pared 3 bases from V and 2 bases from J, leaving 11 bases between. The CDR3 length is 15 residues. The CDR3 reads CASSLGGRGNQPQHF. The CDR3 DNA reads TGTGCCAGCAGTTTGGGGGGGCGAGGCAATCAGCCCCAGCATTTT.

V usage is TRBV6-1 and J usage is TRBJ2-2, with 8 positions matching TRBD2. The V and J ends lost 6 bases and 1 base, in that order; junction bases with no gene match: 4. There are 15 residues in the CDR3. Germline loops: CDR1 MNHNS, CDR2 SASEGT. In DNA form, the CDR3 reads TGTGCCAGCAGAAGCGGGAGAGGGAACACCGGGGAGCTGTTTTTT. It codes for CASRSGRGNTGELFF.